This TCR beta chain was identified in a study of blood T cell repertoires in COVID-19. Sequenced by immunoSEQ multiplex PCR; TCRdb stores in-frame clones only, minus some. The sample consists of 120,000 to 150,000 clones, 80% of them appearing once. The V and J ends lost 5 bases and 8 bases, in that order; junction bases with no gene match: 9. The CDR3 totals 14 residues. Germline V gives CDR1 SGHRS, CDR2 YFSETQ. The chain uses TRBV5-1 and TRBJ2-1, with TRBD1 matching over 8 bases. Sequencing was carried out using peripheral blood. The sequence was obtained from a man in his 60s with active or convalescent COVID-19. In DNA, the CDR3 is TGCGCCAGCAGTCCCGGGACAGGCGGGGATGAGCAGTTCTTC. Amino acid sequence: CASSPGTGGDEQFF.